A single sample gave rise to the 31 T cell receptor beta chains below, sequenced in a study of control samples from healthy donors and cancer patients. The protocol was immunoSEQ multiplex PCR, while the TCRdb copy is restricted to in-frame clones and leaves out a portion. The sample shows about 160,000 clones, 80% to 90% of them seen only once. The sequencing sample was made of blood. These receptors originate from a man under 40 in good health.

This clone was seen only once. This chain links TRBV3-1 (or the pseudogene TRBV3-2) with TRBJ1-3; no clear D. CDR1 and CDR2 from the germline V gene are LGHDT and YNNKEL (reference sequence). The CDR3 runs 13 residues. Deletions cut 6 bases from V and 6 bases from J, with 12 bases between. For the CDR3, the DNA is TGTGCCAGCAGAAGACCTGAGACAAACACCATATATTTT. It translates to CASRRPETNTIYF.

This clone was observed once. V gene TRBV29-1 combines with J gene TRBJ1-1, with D possibly TRBD1 on 6 matching bases. The CDR3 runs to 12 residues. V lost 6 bases and J 5 bases, leaving 13 bases between the germline ends. Germline V gives CDR1 SQVTM, CDR2 ANQGSEA. In DNA form, the CDR3 reads TGCAGCGTGGGGGGCCGACGGACTGAAGCTTTCTTT. The encoded protein is CSVGGRRTEAFF.

V is TRBV11-2 and J is TRBJ1-6, with D uncertain. Germline-derived CDR1 and CDR2 are SGHAT and FQNNGV. There are 15 residues in the CDR3. V lost 0 bases to trimming and J lost 11 bases, with 14 bases between them. DNA of the CDR3: TGTGCCAGCAGCTTAGACTCAGGTGTAGAAGCACCCCTCCACTTT. Amino acid sequence: CASSLDSGVEAPLHF.

The chain employs TRBV9 and TRBJ1-2, with D unresolved. The CDR3 consists of 15 residues. The V and J ends lost 0 bases and 3 bases respectively, with 12 bases between them. Germline CDR1 reads SGDLS; CDR2 reads YYNGEE. The CDR3 region is CASSVVPSQDYGYTF. CDR3 DNA: TGTGCCAGCAGCGTAGTCCCTTCGCAGGACTATGGCTACACCTTC.

This chain joins TRBV6-5 and TRBJ2-7; 8 positions match TRBD2. V shed 6 bases, J shed 5 bases, and the junction held 9 bases outside the gene matches. This CDR3 is 14 amino acids long. Looked up from germline, CDR1 is MNHEY and CDR2 is SVGAGI. CDR3: CASSPEGTRNEQYF. CDR3 nucleotide sequence: TGTGCCAGCAGCCCCGAAGGGACTAGAAACGAGCAGTACTTC.

V usage is TRBV6-4 and J usage is TRBJ1-5, with D perhaps matching TRBD1 (5 bases). The CDR3 length is 19 residues. Germline CDR1 reads MRHNA; CDR2 reads SNTAGT. V was shortened by 4 bases and J by 0 bases, with 22 bases between the two germline ends. CDR3: CASSARLGGATYSNQPQHF. CDR3 coding DNA: TGTGCCAGCAGTGCCCGGCTGGGGGGAGCTACTTATAGCAATCAGCCCCAGCATTTT.

J is TRBJ2-2 and V is TRBV6-6; 9 nucleotides match TRBD1. Germline CDR1 and CDR2: MNHNY and SVGAGI (reference sequence). The CDR3 totals 15 residues. The trim removed 3 bases at V and 6 bases at J, leaving 5 bases unmatched. This chain's CDR3 is CASSYLDRGAGELFF. In DNA form, the CDR3 reads TGTGCCAGCAGTTATCTCGACAGGGGGGCCGGGGAGCTGTTTTTT.

The chain has TRBV28 and TRBJ1-5; D gene ambiguous. This CDR3 region has 14 residues. V was pared by 8 bases and J by 11 bases, with 22 bases between. Germline assignment: CDR1 MDHEN and CDR2 SYDVKM. The CDR3 coding sequence is TGTGCCAGCTCGAATGTTCCCTCTAAACCGACCCAGCATTTT. This gives the protein CASSNVPSKPTQHF.

This clone was seen a single time. V is TRBV5-1 and J is TRBJ2-2; weak D call: TRBD1 (6 bases). V was clipped by 0 bases and J by 4 bases, with 31 bases between them. Per the germline V gene, CDR1 is SGHRS and CDR2 is YFSETQ. This CDR3 has 22 amino acids. CDR3 in DNA: TGCGCCAGCAGCTTGGTTAACCGGACAGCAATAACATACCCCAGGGGCACCGGGGAGCTGTTTTTT. The encoded protein is CASSLVNRTAITYPRGTGELFF.

In this sample, this clone turned up once. The rearrangement joins TRBV6-2 or TRBV6-3 to TRBJ2-1; D is unclear. The germline CDR1 and CDR2 sequences are MNHEY and SVGEGT. This CDR3 is built from 13 residues. V lost 2 bases to trimming and J lost 4 bases, with 6 bases between them. In DNA form, the CDR3 reads TGTGCCAGCAGTTACCCCGCATACAATGAGCAGTTCTTC. The encoded protein is CASSYPAYNEQFF.

V usage is TRBV11-2 and J usage is TRBJ2-1; D may correspond to TRBD1 or TRBD2 (5 bases each). The ends were cut back, 5 bases at V and 5 bases at J, with 13 bases in the middle. The germline gives CDR1 SGHAT, CDR2 FQNNGV. The CDR3 contains 14 residues. Here the CDR3 reads CASSPRGSDNEQFF. CDR3 nucleotides: TGTGCCAGCAGCCCTCGGGGCTCGGACAATGAGCAGTTCTTC. Full variable domain (rest looked up from reference TRBV11-2 and TRBJ2-1): EAGVAQSPRYKIIEKRQSVAFWCNPISGHATLYWYQQILGQGPKLLIQFQNNGVVDDSQLPKDRFSAERLKGVDSTLKIQPAKLEDSAVYLCASSPRGSDNEQFFGPGTRLTVL.

The rearrangement links TRBV28 to TRBJ2-3; 7 nucleotides align to TRBD1. The CDR3 has 16 amino acids. CDR1 is MDHEN, CDR2 SYDVKM, per germline. J was trimmed by 1 base and V by 3 bases; bases with no gene match: 7. The CDR3 spells CASSFSETGGTDTQYF. The CDR3 DNA is TGTGCCAGCAGTTTCTCCGAAACAGGGGGCACAGATACGCAGTATTTT.

The chain links TRBV7-9 to TRBJ2-6; either TRBD1 or TRBD2 may fit D (5 bases each). This CDR3 has 17 residues. The V and J ends lost 4 bases and 8 bases respectively, with 21 bases between them. Germline V gene lookup returns CDR1 SEHNR and CDR2 FQNEAQ (reference sequence). The CDR3: CASSWGKGTWWTNVLTF. The CDR3 region has the DNA TGTGCCAGCAGCTGGGGAAAGGGGACCTGGTGGACCAACGTCCTGACTTTC.

The gene calls are TRBV18 and TRBJ2-3; 10 nucleotides match TRBD1. V was pared by 6 bases and J by 3 bases, with 9 bases of the junction left unmatched. CDR3 length equals 16 residues. Germline values: CDR1 KGHSH, CDR2 LQKENI. The CDR3 protein is CASSSFGGQGTDTQYF. CDR3 in DNA: TGTGCCAGCTCTTCCTTTGGGGGACAGGGGACAGATACGCAGTATTTT.

This chain connects TRBV6-5 to TRBJ2-7, with TRBD2 as a possible D gene (5 bases). The V gene's germline CDR1 is MNHEY and CDR2 SVGAGI. Trimming cost V 7 bases and J 3 bases, with 16 bases left between them. CDR3 length: 14 amino acids. CDR3 region: CASNPGSGNYEQYF. CDR3 in DNA: TGTGCCAGCAACCCTGGGAGCGGCAACTACGAGCAGTACTTC.

This chain connects TRBV7-9 to TRBJ2-7; tentatively, D is TRBD1 (5 bases). From germline, CDR1 is SEHNR and CDR2 FQNEAQ (reference sequence). The CDR3 contains 11 residues. V was trimmed by 5 bases and J by 6 bases, leaving 8 bases between them. The CDR3 spells CASSPDTEQYF. The CDR3 bases are TGTGCCAGCAGCCCGGACACCGAGCAGTACTTC.

This chain links TRBV30 with TRBJ1-2; the D gene is possibly TRBD1 (5 bases). CDR1 and CDR2 (germline): GTSNPN, SVGIG (reference sequence). V lost 4 bases and J 9 bases, leaving 15 bases between the germline ends. The CDR3 sequence is 12 residues long. In DNA form, the CDR3 reads TGTGCCTGGAACCCTGGCCTGGACAGCTACACCTTC. Its translation is CAWNPGLDSYTF.

J is TRBJ2-1 and V is TRBV4-3; D is uncertain. The CDR3 runs 15 residues. With 2 bases removed from V and 4 bases from J, the gap between germline ends came to 12 bases. CDR1 and CDR2 (germline): LGHNA, YSLEER. CDR3 loop: CASSQPTGGYNEQFF. The CDR3, as DNA: TGCGCCAGCAGCCAACCGACCGGTGGGTACAATGAGCAGTTCTTC.

This clone has just one count. The genes are TRBV7-6 and TRBJ2-2; TRBD1 or TRBD2 may be the D gene (5 bases each). Trimming removed 1 base from V and 7 bases from J, with 10 bases in between. Germline-derived CDR1 and CDR2 are SGHVS and FNYEAQ. CDR3 size: 14 residues. The chain's CDR3 is CASSLGGIGGELFF. The CDR3 DNA sequence: TGTGCCAGCAGCTTAGGGGGGATCGGCGGGGAGCTGTTTTTT. The complete variable domain, with remaining parts taken from reference TRBV7-6 and TRBJ2-2, reads GAGVSQSPRYKVTKRGQDVALRCDPISGHVSLYWYRQALGQGPEFLTYFNYEAQQDKSGLPNDRFSAERPEGSISTLTIQRTEQRDSAMYRCASSLGGIGGELFFGEGSRLTVL.

The gene calls are TRBV21-1 and TRBJ2-7; the DNA was not used to check the table's D call, TRBD1. TRBV21-1 is described as a pseudogene. The CDR3 loop spans 18 amino acids. DNA for the CDR3: TGTGCCAGCAGCAAAGAGACAGGGGGCGCATTTTCGGGGGACGAGCAGTACTTC. Protein: CASSKETGGAFSGDEQYF.

The rearrangement links TRBV7-9 to TRBJ1-4, with D perhaps matching TRBD1 (6 bases). Germline-derived CDR1 and CDR2 are SEHNR and FQNEAQ (reference sequence). Trimming shortened V by 2 bases and J by 8 bases, and 15 bases separated the two germline ends. The CDR3 extends over 15 amino acids. CDR3 protein: CASSLPTGLAEKLFF. In DNA, the CDR3 is TGTGCCAGCAGCTTACCCACAGGGTTGGCCGAAAAACTGTTTTTT.

This chain links TRBV7-2 with TRBJ1-2; TRBD1 is a possible D gene (6 bases). Germline CDR1 SGHTA, CDR2 FQGNSA. Trimming took 3 bases from V and 8 from J, leaving 13 bases between them. The CDR3 contains 13 residues. The CDR3 bases are TGTGCCAGCAGCTTCGCTGACAGGCACGGCTACACCTTC. Its protein is CASSFADRHGYTF. Combining the CDR3 with reference TRBV7-2 and TRBJ1-2 gives the whole variable domain GAGVSQSPSNKVTEKGKDVELRCDPISGHTALYWYRQSLGQGLEFLIYFQGNSAPDKSGLPSDRFSAERTGGSVSTLTIQRTQQEDSAVYLCASSFADRHGYTFGSGTRLTVV.

This chain joins TRBV5-5 and TRBJ2-1; 12 bases are a match to TRBD2. Germline V lookup: CDR1 SGHKS, CDR2 YYEKEE (reference sequence). The CDR3 has 15 amino acids. Unmatched junction bases numbered 3, after V lost 5 bases and J lost 3 bases. Here the CDR3 DNA reads TGTGCCAGCAGTCTAGCGGGAGGGGACTACAATGAGCAGTTCTTC. Its protein product is CASSLAGGDYNEQFF.

The chain is built from TRBV29-1 and TRBJ2-5; no definite D call. The length of the CDR3 is 12 residues. The V gene's germline CDR1 is SQVTM and CDR2 ANQGSEA. V was pared by 4 bases and J by 3 bases, with 9 bases between. CDR3: CSVVAGEETQYF. CDR3 DNA sequence: TGCAGCGTTGTGGCCGGAGAAGAGACCCAGTACTTC.

The J gene is TRBJ1-5, the V gene TRBV27; unclear D gene. Trimming stripped 9 bases from V and 7 bases from J, with 4 bases between. CDR3 length: 9 residues. CDR1 and CDR2 (germline): MNHEY, SMNVEV (reference sequence). CDR3 nucleotide sequence: TGTGCCAGTGGACAGCCCCAGCATTTT. Translating it yields CASGQPQHF.

The chain recombines TRBV19 with TRBJ2-1; 12 bases map to TRBD2. The CDR3 totals 20 residues. The V gene's germline CDR1 is LNHDA and CDR2 SQIVND (reference sequence). Trimming took 3 bases from V and 0 from J; bases not matched to a gene: 12. CDR3 sequence reads: CASSIWRTSGERSSYNEQFF. The DNA for the CDR3 is TGTGCCAGTAGTATCTGGCGGACTAGCGGGGAGAGAAGCTCCTACAATGAGCAGTTCTTC.

The V call is TRBV19, the J call TRBJ1-2; D is ambiguous. The CDR3 contains 12 residues. Trimming removed 7 bases at V and 4 bases at J, with 10 bases between. The germline V gene has CDR1 LNHDA and CDR2 SQIVND (reference sequence). For the CDR3, the DNA is TGTGCCAGTAAGGGCGAATCCTATGGCTACACCTTC. Its protein product is CASKGESYGYTF.

The V call is TRBV10-3, the J call TRBJ2-2, with D tentatively TRBD2 (6 bases). The CDR3 totals 12 residues. Between the trimmed V and J ends, which lost 6 bases and 6 bases, there was a span of 8 bases. Germline V gene data show CDR1 as ENHRY and CDR2 as SYGVKD. CDR3 DNA sequence: TGTGCCATCAGCGGGAGCTCCGGGGAGCTGTTTTTT. Amino acid sequence: CAISGSSGELFF.

This chain links TRBV19 with TRBJ2-7, with D tentatively TRBD2 (5 bases). The germline gives CDR1 LNHDA, CDR2 SQIVND (reference sequence). The V and J ends lost 9 bases and 2 bases respectively, with 20 bases between them. The CDR3 is 15 residues long. The CDR3 loop is CASEETKAGPYEQYF. CDR3 in DNA: TGTGCCAGCGAGGAGACTAAAGCCGGCCCCTACGAGCAGTACTTC.

The chain joins TRBV6-5 to TRBJ2-5; 7 nucleotides match TRBD2. CDR1 and CDR2 (germline): MNHEY, SVGAGI. The CDR3 runs 15 residues. The trim removed 4 bases at V and 4 bases at J, leaving 9 bases unmatched. CDR3 sequence reads: CASSWGGGRGETQYF. The CDR3 DNA is TGTGCCAGCAGTTGGGGCGGTGGGAGGGGAGAGACCCAGTACTTC.

The rearrangement links TRBV7-9 to TRBJ1-2, with D hard to call. Germline CDR1 SEHNR, CDR2 FQNEAQ (reference sequence). The CDR3 totals 11 residues. V lost 3 bases and J 6 bases, leaving 5 bases between the germline ends. Written as DNA, the CDR3 is TGTGCCAGCAGCTTGTCCCATGGCTACACCTTC. This translates into CASSLSHGYTF. The full variable domain, completed using reference TRBV7-9 and TRBJ1-2, is DTGVSQNPRHKITKRGQNVTFRCDPISEHNRLYWYRQTLGQGPEFLTYFQNEAQLEKSRLLSDRFSAERPKGSFSTLEIQRTEQGDSAMYLCASSLSHGYTFGSGTRLTVV.